This entry features one TCR beta chain sequence. This record belongs to a study of shared clonotypes between healthy human individuals. With V trimmed by 6 bases and J by 8 bases, 11 bases remained unmatched. The CDR3 totals 16 residues. The germline gives CDR1 MNHEY, CDR2 SMNVEV (reference sequence). Every subset had its genomic DNA shared out evenly among several immunoSEQ plates. Libraries were prepared by immunoSEQ multiplex PCR; TCRdb keeps only in-frame clonotypes and omits some of them. The table records 2.5 million or so clones, around 94% of them present only once. This chain links TRBV27 with TRBJ1-6; TRBD1 aligns across 9 bases. Sequenced material: naive CD4+ T cells sorted from blood. Subset noted: CD45RA+ positively selected. The receptor comes from a man younger than 30 in good health. The chain's CDR3 is CASRSTGGLLYSPLHF. CDR3 sequence (DNA): TGTGCCAGCAGGTCGACAGGGGGGCTACTTTATTCACCCCTCCACTTT.